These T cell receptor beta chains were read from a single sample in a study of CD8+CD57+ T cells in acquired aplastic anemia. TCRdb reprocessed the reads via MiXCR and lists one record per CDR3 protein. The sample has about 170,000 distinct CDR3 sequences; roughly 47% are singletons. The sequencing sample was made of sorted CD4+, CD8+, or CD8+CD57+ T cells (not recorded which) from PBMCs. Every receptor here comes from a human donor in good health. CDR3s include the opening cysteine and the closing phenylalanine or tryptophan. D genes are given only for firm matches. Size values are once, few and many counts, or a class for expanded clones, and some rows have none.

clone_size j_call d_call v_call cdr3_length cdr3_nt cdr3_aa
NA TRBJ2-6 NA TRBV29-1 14 TGCAGCGTTGAGCACAGTACTGGGGCCAACGTCCTGACTTTC CSVEHSTGANVLTF
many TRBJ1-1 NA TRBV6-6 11 TGTGCCAGCCTGAGGGGCAGCGAGTCTTTCTTT CASLRGSESFF
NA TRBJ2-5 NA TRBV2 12 TGTGCCAGCAGTACTACTCAAGAGACCCAGTACTTC CASSTTQETQYF
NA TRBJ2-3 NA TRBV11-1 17 TGTGCCATGGGGGACGGGGGACGGGCCCATAGCACAGATACGCAGTATTTT CAMGDGGRAHSTDTQYF
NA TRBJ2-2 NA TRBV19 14 TGTGCCAGTAGTGCGTTTGCTGGCACCGGGGAGCTGTTTTTT CASSAFAGTGELFF
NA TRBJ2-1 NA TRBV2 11 TGTGCCAGCAGCGGGGACAATGAGCAGTTCTTC CASSGDNEQFF
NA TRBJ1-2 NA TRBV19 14 TGTGCCAGTAGTGTCTCCGGGACACGTTATGGCTACACCTTC CASSVSGTRYGYTF
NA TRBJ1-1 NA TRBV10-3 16 TGTGCCATCAGTGAGTCGGGGGGCGACATGAACACTGAAGCTTTCTTT CAISESGGDMNTEAFF
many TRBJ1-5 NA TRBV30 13 TGTGCCTGGAGTGTAAAGGGCAATCAGCCCCAGCATTTT CAWSVKGNQPQHF
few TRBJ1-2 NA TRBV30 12 TGTGCCTGGAGAGGGCAGGGGTATGGCTACACCTTC CAWRGQGYGYTF
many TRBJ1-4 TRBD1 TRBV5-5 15 TGTGCCAGCAGCCCCTGGACAGGTCCTAATGAAAAACTGTTTTTT CASSPWTGPNEKLFF
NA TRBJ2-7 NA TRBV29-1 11 TGCAGCGTTATCCGGGAACACGAGCAGTACTTC CSVIREHEQYF
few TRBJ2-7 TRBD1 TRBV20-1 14 TGCAGTGCGCTAGACAGGGAAAGTCGCTACGAGCAGTACTTC CSALDRESRYEQYF
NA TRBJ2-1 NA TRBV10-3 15 TGTGCCATCAGTGGATCCGAGCGGGCCTACAATGAGCAGTTCTTC CAISGSERAYNEQFF
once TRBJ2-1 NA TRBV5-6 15 TGTGCCAGCAGCTTGGACGGTCTAGCGATTTGTGAGCAGTTCTTC CASSLDGLAICEQFF
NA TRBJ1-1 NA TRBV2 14 TGTGCCAGCAGCTTAGGCGGAGGGAGGACTGAAGCTTTCTTT CASSLGGGRTEAFF
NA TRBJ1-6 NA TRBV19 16 TGTGCCAGCAGTCTGGTGTACGGGACGGCGGATTCACCCCTCCACTTT CASSLVYGTADSPLHF
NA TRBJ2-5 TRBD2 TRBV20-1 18 TGCAGTGCTAGCCCGGGACTAGCGGGGGGCCGGATCCAAGAGACCCAGTACTTC CSASPGLAGGRIQETQYF
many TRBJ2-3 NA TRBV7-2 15 TGTGCCAGCATCTCAGGGGTAGTAGGTACAGATACGCAGTATTTT CASISGVVGTDTQYF
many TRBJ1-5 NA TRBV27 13 TGTGCCAGCAGTGAAGGGAGGCATCAGCCCCAGCATTTT CASSEGRHQPQHF
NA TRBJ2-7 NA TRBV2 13 TGTGCCAGCAGTGATGTGGGGACCTACGAGCAGTACTTC CASSDVGTYEQYF
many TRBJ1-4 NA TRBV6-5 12 TGTGCCAGCAGTTCCCTTGAAGGGAAACTGTTTTTT CASSSLEGKLFF
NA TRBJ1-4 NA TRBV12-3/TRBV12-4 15 TGTGCCAGCAGTTCCCTGAGGGGGGCCGGAGAAAAACTGTTTTTT CASSSLRGAGEKLFF
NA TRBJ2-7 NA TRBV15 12 TGTGCCACCGGGGCAGGGACCTACGAGCAGTACTTC CATGAGTYEQYF
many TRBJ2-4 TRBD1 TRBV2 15 TGTGCCAGCAGTGACAGGGGGCCCGGCAAAAACATTCAGTACTTC CASSDRGPGKNIQYF
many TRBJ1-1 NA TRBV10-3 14 TGTGCCACACGTTTAGGGGGTATGAACACTGAAGCTTTCTTT CATRLGGMNTEAFF
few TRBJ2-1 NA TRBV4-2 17 TGTGCCAGCAGCCAAGATCTTGGGGGAGTCTCCTACAATGAGCAGTTCTTC CASSQDLGGVSYNEQFF
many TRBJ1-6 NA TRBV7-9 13 TGTGCCAGCAGCTTAGGAGAAAATTCACCCCTCCACTTT CASSLGENSPLHF
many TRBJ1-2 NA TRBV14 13 TGTGCCAGCAGCCCGGGACCTTCCTCGGGCTACACCTTC CASSPGPSSGYTF
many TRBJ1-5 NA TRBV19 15 TGTGCCAGTAGTATAGGAGGCACTTCAGGTCAGCCCCAGCATTTT CASSIGGTSGQPQHF
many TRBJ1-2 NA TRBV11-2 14 TGTGCCAGCAGCTTAGACGGGGGGCAGGGTGGCTACACCTTC CASSLDGGQGGYTF
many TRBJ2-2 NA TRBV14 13 TGTGCCAGCAGCCAAGATCGTGGCGGGGAGCTGTTTTTT CASSQDRGGELFF
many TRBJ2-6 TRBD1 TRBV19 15 TGTGCCAGTAGGACACAGGGGGCTGGGGCCAACGTCCTGACTTTC CASRTQGAGANVLTF
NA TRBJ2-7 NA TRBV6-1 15 TGTGCCAGCAGTGAAAGAGGGACCCGGTCGGATGAGCAGTACTTC CASSERGTRSDEQYF
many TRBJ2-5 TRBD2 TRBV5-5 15 TGTGCCAGCAGCCCTCGACTAGCGGGGGCAGAGACCCAGTACTTC CASSPRLAGAETQYF
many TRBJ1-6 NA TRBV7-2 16 TGTGCCAGCAGCTCAGCTCCGGGTCTGCGCAATTCACCCCTCCACTTT CASSSAPGLRNSPLHF
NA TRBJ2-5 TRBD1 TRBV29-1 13 TGCGGCGTTGGACAGGGGATCAAGGAGACCCAGTACTTC CGVGQGIKETQYF
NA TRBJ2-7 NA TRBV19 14 TGTGCCAGTAGTAATCAGTTCCAGACCTACGAGCAGTACTTC CASSNQFQTYEQYF
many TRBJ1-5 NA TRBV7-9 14 TGTGCCAGCAGCCGGGACATTAGCAATCAGCCCCAGCATTTT CASSRDISNQPQHF